The entry that follows covers one T cell receptor (beta chain) sequence. The protocol was immunoSEQ multiplex PCR, while the TCRdb copy is restricted to in-frame clones and leaves out a portion. The sample consists of more than 95,000 clones, approximately 95% of them appearing once. This sample was taken from a study of control samples from healthy donors and cancer patients. This receptor was identified in a man between 18 and 35 years old in good health. The sequencing sample was made of blood.

For the CDR3, the DNA is TGTGCCAGCAGGCCACTAGGGGGAGAAGACTATGGCTACACCTTC. Translating gives CASRPLGGEDYGYTF. The chain joins TRBV27 to TRBJ1-2; a weak D match, TRBD1 (6 bases). Trimming pared 6 bases from V and 3 bases from J, leaving 17 bases between. The germline V gene encodes CDR1 MNHEY and CDR2 SMNVEV (reference sequence). The CDR3 has 15 residues.